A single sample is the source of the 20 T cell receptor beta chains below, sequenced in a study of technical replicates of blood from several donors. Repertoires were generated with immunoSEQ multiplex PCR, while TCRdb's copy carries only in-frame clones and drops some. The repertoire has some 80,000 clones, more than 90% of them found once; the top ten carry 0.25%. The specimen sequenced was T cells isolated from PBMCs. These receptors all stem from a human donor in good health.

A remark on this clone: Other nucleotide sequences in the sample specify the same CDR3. The CDR3 loop reads CAWSSTYEQYF. DNA of the CDR3: TGTGCCTGGAGTTCCACCTACGAGCAGTACTTC. The chain combines TRBV30 with TRBJ2-7, with D uncertain. V was clipped by 2 bases and J by 2 bases, with 4 bases between them. Per the germline V gene, CDR1 is GTSNPN and CDR2 is SVGIG (reference sequence). The CDR3 contains 11 residues.

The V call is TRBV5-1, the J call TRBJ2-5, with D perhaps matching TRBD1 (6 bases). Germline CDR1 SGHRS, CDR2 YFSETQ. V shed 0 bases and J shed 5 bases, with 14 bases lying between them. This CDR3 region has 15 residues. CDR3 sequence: CASSLGSQGRETQYF. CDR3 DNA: TGCGCCAGCAGCTTGGGGTCACAGGGACGGGAGACCCAGTACTTC. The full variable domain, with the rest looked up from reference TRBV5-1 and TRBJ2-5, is KAGVTQTPRYLIKTRGQQVTLSCSPISGHRSVSWYQQTPGQGLQFLFEYFSETQRNKGNFPGRFSGRQFSNSRSEMNVSTLELGDSALYLCASSLGSQGRETQYFGPGTRLLVL.

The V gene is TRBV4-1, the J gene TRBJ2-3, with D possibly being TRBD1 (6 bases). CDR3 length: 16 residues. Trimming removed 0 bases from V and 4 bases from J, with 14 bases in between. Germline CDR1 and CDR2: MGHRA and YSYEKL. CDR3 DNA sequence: TGCGCCAGCAGCCAAGATTGGCAGGGGTCCGCAGATACGCAGTATTTT. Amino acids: CASSQDWQGSADTQYF.

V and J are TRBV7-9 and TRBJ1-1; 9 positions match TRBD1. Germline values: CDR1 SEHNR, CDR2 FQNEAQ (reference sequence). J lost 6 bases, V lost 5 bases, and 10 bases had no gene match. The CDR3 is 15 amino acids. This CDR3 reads CASSPPGQGGAEAFF. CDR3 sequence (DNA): TGTGCCAGCAGCCCGCCGGGACAGGGAGGAGCTGAAGCTTTCTTT.

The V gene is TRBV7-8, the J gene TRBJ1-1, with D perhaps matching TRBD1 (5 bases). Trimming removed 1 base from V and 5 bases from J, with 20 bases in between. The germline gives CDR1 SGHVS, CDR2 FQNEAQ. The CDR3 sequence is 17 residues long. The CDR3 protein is CASSLGSRFRAKTEAFF. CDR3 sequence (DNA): TGTGCCAGCAGCTTAGGTAGTAGGTTCAGGGCCAAAACTGAAGCTTTCTTT.

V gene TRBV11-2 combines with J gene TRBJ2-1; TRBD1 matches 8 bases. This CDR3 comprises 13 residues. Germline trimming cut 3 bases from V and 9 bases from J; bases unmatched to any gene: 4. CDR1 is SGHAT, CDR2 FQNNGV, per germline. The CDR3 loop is CASSFWTGSEQFF. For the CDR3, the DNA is TGTGCCAGCAGCTTCTGGACAGGGAGTGAGCAGTTCTTC.

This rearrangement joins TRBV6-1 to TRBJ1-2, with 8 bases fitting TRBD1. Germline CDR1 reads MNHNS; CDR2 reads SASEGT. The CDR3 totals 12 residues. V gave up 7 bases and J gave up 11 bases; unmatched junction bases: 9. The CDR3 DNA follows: TGTGCCAGCATTGGGACAGGACCTCGATACACCTTC. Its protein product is CASIGTGPRYTF.

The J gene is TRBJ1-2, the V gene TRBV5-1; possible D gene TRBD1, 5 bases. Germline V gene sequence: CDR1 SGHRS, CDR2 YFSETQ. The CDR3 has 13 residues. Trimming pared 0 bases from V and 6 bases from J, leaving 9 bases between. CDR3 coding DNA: TGCGCCAGCAGCTTGGTAGGGGCCGATGGCTACACCTTC. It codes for CASSLVGADGYTF.

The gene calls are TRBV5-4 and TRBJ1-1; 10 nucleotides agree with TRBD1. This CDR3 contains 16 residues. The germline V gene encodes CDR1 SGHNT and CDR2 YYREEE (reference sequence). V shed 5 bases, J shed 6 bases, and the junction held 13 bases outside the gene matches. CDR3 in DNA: TGTGCCAGCAGGCGACAAAGGGACAGGGGAAGGGCTGAAGCTTTCTTT. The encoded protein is CASRRQRDRGRAEAFF.

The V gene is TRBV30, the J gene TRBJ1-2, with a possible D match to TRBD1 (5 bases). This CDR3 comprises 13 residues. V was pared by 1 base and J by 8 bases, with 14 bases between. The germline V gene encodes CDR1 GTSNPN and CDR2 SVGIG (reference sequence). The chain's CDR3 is CAWSATIRGGYTF. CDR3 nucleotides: TGTGCCTGGAGTGCTACAATCCGGGGGGGCTACACCTTC.

CDR3 bases: TGTGCTAGTGGGCGGAGCGGGGTTGGCAGTGAGCAGTTCTTC. This sequence encodes CASGRSGVGSEQFF. This chain joins TRBV12-5 and TRBJ2-1; 7 bases line up with TRBD2. This CDR3 comprises 14 residues. J gave up 9 bases and V 6 bases, and 11 bases lay outside the gene matches. Germline CDR1 is LGHNT and CDR2 is FRNRAP.

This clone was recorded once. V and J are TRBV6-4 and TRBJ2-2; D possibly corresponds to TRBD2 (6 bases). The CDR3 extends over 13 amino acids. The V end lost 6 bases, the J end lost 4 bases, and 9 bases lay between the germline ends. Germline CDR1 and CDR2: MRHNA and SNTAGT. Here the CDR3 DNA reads TGTGCCAGCAGCCGGGACTCCACCGGGGAGCTGTTTTTT. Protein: CASSRDSTGELFF.

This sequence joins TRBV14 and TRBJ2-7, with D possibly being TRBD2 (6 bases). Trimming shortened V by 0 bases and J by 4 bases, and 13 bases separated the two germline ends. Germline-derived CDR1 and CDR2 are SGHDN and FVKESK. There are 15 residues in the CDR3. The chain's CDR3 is CASSQDWAEGYEQYF. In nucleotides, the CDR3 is TGTGCCAGCAGCCAAGATTGGGCGGAGGGGTACGAGCAGTACTTC.

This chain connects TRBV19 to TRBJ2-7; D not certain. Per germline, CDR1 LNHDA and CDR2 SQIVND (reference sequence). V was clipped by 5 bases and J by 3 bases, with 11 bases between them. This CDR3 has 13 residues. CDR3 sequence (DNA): TGTGCCAGTAGTTCGCAAACGGGCTACGAGCAGTACTTC. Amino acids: CASSSQTGYEQYF.

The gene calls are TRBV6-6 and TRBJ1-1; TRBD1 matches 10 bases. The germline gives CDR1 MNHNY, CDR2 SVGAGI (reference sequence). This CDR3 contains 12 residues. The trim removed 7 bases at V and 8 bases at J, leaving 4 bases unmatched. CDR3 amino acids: CASTPGQGEAFF. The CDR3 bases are TGTGCCAGCACCCCGGGACAGGGGGAAGCTTTCTTT.

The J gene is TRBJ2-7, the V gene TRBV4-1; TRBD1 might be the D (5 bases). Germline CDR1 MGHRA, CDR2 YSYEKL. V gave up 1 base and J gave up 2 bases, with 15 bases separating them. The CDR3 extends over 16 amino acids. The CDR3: CASSQVHSGPTYEQYF. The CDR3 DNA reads TGCGCCAGCAGCCAAGTCCACTCAGGGCCTACCTACGAGCAGTACTTC.

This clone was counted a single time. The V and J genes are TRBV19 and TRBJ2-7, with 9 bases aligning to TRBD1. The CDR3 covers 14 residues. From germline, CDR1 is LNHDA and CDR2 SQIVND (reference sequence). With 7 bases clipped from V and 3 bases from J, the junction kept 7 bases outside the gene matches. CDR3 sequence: CASNKGQGIYEQYF. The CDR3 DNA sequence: TGTGCCAGTAACAAGGGACAGGGAATCTACGAGCAGTACTTC.

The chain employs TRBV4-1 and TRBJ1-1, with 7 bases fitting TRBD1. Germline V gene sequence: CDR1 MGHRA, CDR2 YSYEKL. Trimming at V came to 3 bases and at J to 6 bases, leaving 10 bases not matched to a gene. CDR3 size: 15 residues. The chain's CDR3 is CASSHGQVAGAEAFF. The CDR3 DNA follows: TGCGCCAGCAGCCACGGACAGGTTGCCGGCGCTGAAGCTTTCTTT.

The CDR3 is CASSQEGQGEPMSGYTF. The CDR3 DNA is TGCGCCAGCAGCCAGGAAGGACAGGGGGAACCTATGAGCGGCTACACCTTC. The J gene is TRBJ1-2, the V gene TRBV4-1; 10 nucleotides agree with TRBD1. J was trimmed by 8 bases and V by 3 bases; bases with no gene match: 15. Germline loops: CDR1 MGHRA, CDR2 YSYEKL. This CDR3 contains 17 residues.

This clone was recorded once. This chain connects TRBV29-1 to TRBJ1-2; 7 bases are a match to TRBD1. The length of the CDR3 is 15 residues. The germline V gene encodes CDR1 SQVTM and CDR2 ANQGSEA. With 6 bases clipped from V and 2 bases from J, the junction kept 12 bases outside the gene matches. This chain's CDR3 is CSVPLGRGQNYGYTF. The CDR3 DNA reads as TGCAGCGTCCCCCTCGGTCGGGGACAGAACTATGGCTACACCTTC.